This is a list of T cell receptor beta chains from one sample in a study of T-cell memory formation after mild COVID-19. TCRdb called the 5' RACE reads again in MiXCR, with one record for every CDR3 protein. The sample lists 450,000 to 650,000 distinct CDR3 sequences; roughly 20% were seen once. The sequenced sample was PBMCs or a T cell subset sorted from them (not recorded which). These receptors came from an adult woman who had mild COVID-19 (a few samples of this study predate the infection). Cell type and time point are not known. The CDR3 runs from the conserved cysteine through the conserved F or W. The order of the fields is V gene, CDR3 length, D gene, clone size, J gene, CDR3 DNA, CDR3 protein. The D gene is left open where the match is weak. Clone sizes are given selectively: once, few, many, or a class where the clone is expanded.

V: TRBV10-3; length: 15; D: TRBD1; size: few; J: TRBJ2-3; DNA: TGTGCCATCAGTGACCGGGACAGCCCCACAGATACGCAGTATTTT; CDR3: CAISDRDSPTDTQYF
V: TRBV12-3/TRBV12-4; length: 13; D: TRBD2; size: few; J: TRBJ2-1; DNA: TGTGCCAGCAATGGGGAGGGTGCCAATGAGCAGTTCTTC; CDR3: CASNGEGANEQFF
V: TRBV27; length: 16; D: .; size: .; J: TRBJ2-3; DNA: TGTGCCAGCAGTTTGTCCGGGACTGGGAGCACAGATACGCAGTATTTT; CDR3: CASSLSGTGSTDTQYF
V: TRBV23-1; length: 17; D: .; size: .; J: TRBJ2-7; DNA: TGCGCCAGCAGTCAATCGAACAGGTACAGGGAAGACTACGAGCAGTACTTC; CDR3: CASSQSNRYREDYEQYF
V: TRBV7-2; length: 16; D: TRBD2; size: few; J: TRBJ2-1; DNA: TGTGCCAGCAGCCCGAGCGGGATGAGCTCCTACAATGAGCAGTTCTTC; CDR3: CASSPSGMSSYNEQFF
V: TRBV29-1; length: 13; D: TRBD1; size: .; J: TRBJ2-7; DNA: TGCAGCGTTGCGGACAGGACCCCATCCGAGCAGTACTTC; CDR3: CSVADRTPSEQYF
V: TRBV20-1; length: 14; D: .; size: .; J: TRBJ2-7; DNA: TGCAGTGCTAGAGACCGGTGGGTAGCTGGCGAGCAGTACTTC; CDR3: CSARDRWVAGEQYF
V: TRBV12-3/TRBV12-4; length: 16; D: .; size: .; J: TRBJ2-7; DNA: TGTGCCAGCAGTTTAGGAGGGGGTGTTATGTCCTACGAGCAGTACTTC; CDR3: CASSLGGGVMSYEQYF
V: TRBV5-4; length: 12; D: .; size: .; J: TRBJ1-1; DNA: TGTGCCAGCAGCTTGGGGGCAAGAGAAGCTTTCTTT; CDR3: CASSLGAREAFF
V: TRBV24-1; length: 11; D: .; size: .; J: TRBJ2-7; DNA: TGTGCCACTGGGTTGGGGCGCGAGCAGTACTTC; CDR3: CATGLGREQYF
V: TRBV2; length: 13; D: TRBD1; size: few; J: TRBJ1-1; DNA: TGTGCCAGCAGCCCCATACCAGGGGGTGAAGCTTTCTTT; CDR3: CASSPIPGGEAFF
V: TRBV4-2; length: 15; D: TRBD1; size: many; J: TRBJ1-5; DNA: TGTGCCAGCAGCCTCGAGGGGGCAGGAAATCAGCCCCAGCATTTT; CDR3: CASSLEGAGNQPQHF
V: TRBV18; length: 14; D: TRBD1; size: .; J: TRBJ2-1; DNA: TGTGCCAGCTCACCACGGGCAGGGGGTGATGAGCAGTTCTTC; CDR3: CASSPRAGGDEQFF
V: TRBV9; length: 14; D: .; size: .; J: TRBJ1-1; DNA: TGTGCCAGCAGCAGGGTACTGGAATATGGTGAAGCTTTCTTT; CDR3: CASSRVLEYGEAFF
V: TRBV9; length: 16; D: TRBD1; size: .; J: TRBJ1-2; DNA: TGTGCCAGCAGCGTAGATGCGGGACAGCCAACCTATGGCTACACCTTC; CDR3: CASSVDAGQPTYGYTF